These 19 T cell receptor beta chains share one sample of origin, sequenced in a study of blood T cell repertoires in COVID-19. The repertoire was sequenced with immunoSEQ multiplex PCR; TCRdb's copy has only in-frame clones and lacks some. The sample carries approximately 120,000 clones, about four fifths recorded once. The sequenced sample was peripheral blood. These receptors all stem from a human donor in a cohort sampled during active COVID-19.

V and J are TRBV4-1 and TRBJ1-4; TRBD1 matches at 10 bases. This CDR3 is 16 amino acids long. Germline CDR1 is MGHRA and CDR2 is YSYEKL. V dropped 3 bases and J dropped 4; count of bases not matched to a gene: 5. CDR3 residues: CASSQRGTGDNEKLFF. The CDR3 bases are TGCGCCAGCAGCCAGCGGGGGACAGGGGATAATGAAAAACTGTTTTTT.

The chain is built from TRBV7-9 and TRBJ1-1; D is undetermined. CDR1 and CDR2 (germline): SEHNR, FQNEAQ (reference sequence). V lost 4 bases to trimming and J lost 3 bases, with 9 bases between them. The CDR3 is 13 amino acids. The CDR3 is CASSSILDTEAFF. The CDR3 DNA follows: TGTGCCAGCAGCTCCATACTGGACACTGAAGCTTTCTTT.

This clone was observed a single time. The J gene is TRBJ2-1, the V gene TRBV4-2; the match to TRBD2 covers 13 bases. Trimming at V came to 0 bases and at J to 6 bases, leaving 5 bases not matched to a gene. The length of the CDR3 is 17 residues. In germline, CDR1 is LGHNA, CDR2 YNFKEQ. CDR3 loop: CASSQDPTSGRGNEQFF. CDR3 in DNA: TGTGCCAGCAGCCAAGACCCCACTAGCGGGAGGGGCAATGAGCAGTTCTTC.

This clone was counted once. The chain employs TRBV6-2 or TRBV6-3 and TRBJ2-7; D not certain. This CDR3 has 12 amino acids. Looked up from germline, CDR1 is MNHEY and CDR2 is SVGEGT. Trimming removed 0 bases at V and 5 bases at J, with 5 bases between. The CDR3 loop is CASSYSSNEQYF. CDR3 DNA: TGTGCCAGCAGTTACTCGAGTAACGAGCAGTACTTC.

The gene calls are TRBV6-5 and TRBJ1-2; the D gene is possibly TRBD1 (5 bases). Germline values: CDR1 MNHEY, CDR2 SVGAGI. The CDR3 covers 15 residues. Trimming took off 2 bases at V and 3 bases at J, with 13 bases between the two ends. In DNA form, the CDR3 reads TGTGCCAGCAGTTACCAATCACGGGACTACTATGGCTACACCTTC. This gives the protein CASSYQSRDYYGYTF.

V usage is TRBV18 and J usage is TRBJ1-2; unclear D gene. Germline V gene sequence: CDR1 KGHSH, CDR2 LQKENI. The CDR3 consists of 12 residues. Trimming took off 3 bases at V and 4 bases at J, with 6 bases between the two ends. CDR3 sequence (DNA): TGTGCCAGCTCACCGGGCAGCTATGGCTACACCTTC. It specifies CASSPGSYGYTF.

This clone was seen just once. This chain joins TRBV7-2 and TRBJ1-4, with D unresolved. The CDR3 has 15 residues. V was pared by 6 bases and J by 0 bases, with 11 bases between. Germline-derived CDR1 and CDR2 are SGHTA and FQGNSA. CDR3 DNA sequence: TGTGCCAGCAGTCAACAGAGTTCAACTAATGAAAAACTGTTTTTT. Protein: CASSQQSSTNEKLFF.

The rearrangement links TRBV27 to TRBJ1-6, with a tentative D call TRBD1 (6 bases). The CDR3 sequence is 14 residues long. From germline, CDR1 is MNHEY and CDR2 SMNVEV (reference sequence). V gave up 4 bases and J gave up 10 bases, with 14 bases separating them. Here the CDR3 DNA reads TGTGCCAGCAGTTCCACAGGGCTGAACTCACCCCTCCACTTT. Translating gives CASSSTGLNSPLHF.

V is TRBV3-1 (or the pseudogene TRBV3-2) and J is TRBJ2-7, with D perhaps TRBD1 (6 bases). CDR3 size: 15 residues. Trimming removed 6 bases from V and 3 bases from J, with 18 bases in between. Per the germline V gene, CDR1 is LGHDT and CDR2 is YNNKEL (reference sequence). The CDR3 protein is CASSPQPSRGYEQYF. The CDR3 DNA reads as TGTGCCAGCAGTCCTCAACCGAGCAGGGGCTACGAGCAGTACTTC.

The chain uses TRBV7-9 and TRBJ2-2, with TRBD2 matching 11 bases. The CDR3 spans 16 residues. Germline values: CDR1 SEHNR, CDR2 FQNEAQ (reference sequence). V shed 1 base and J 5 bases; nucleotides not matched to a gene: 3. In nucleotides, the CDR3 is TGTGCCAGCAGCTTAGTGACTAGCGGGGTGACCGGGGAGCTGTTTTTT. Its translation: CASSLVTSGVTGELFF.

This clone turned up a few times. The chain carries TRBV5-6 and TRBJ1-4, with unresolved D. The length of the CDR3 is 13 residues. Per germline, CDR1 SGHDT and CDR2 YYEEEE. Trimming removed 7 bases at V and 5 bases at J, with 12 bases between. In DNA form, the CDR3 reads TGTGCCAGCTCCAAGCCTTCGAATGAAAAACTGTTTTTT. As protein: CASSKPSNEKLFF.

The rearrangement links TRBV7-9 to TRBJ2-7, with 7 bases lining up with TRBD1. Losses at the gene ends were 3 bases for V and 4 bases for J; bases not matched to a gene: 6. The length of the CDR3 is 14 residues. CDR1 is SEHNR, CDR2 FQNEAQ, per germline (reference sequence). The CDR3 sequence: CASSFPGQIYEQYF. CDR3 nucleotide sequence: TGTGCCAGCAGCTTTCCGGGACAGATATACGAGCAGTACTTC.

V is TRBV6-2 or TRBV6-3 and J is TRBJ1-2, with 7 bases fitting TRBD1. The CDR3 covers 13 residues. Germline CDR1 MNHEY, CDR2 SVGEGT. The junction had 5 bases not matched to a gene; V was cut back by 6 bases and J by 4 bases. CDR3 DNA sequence: TGTGCCAGCAGCGATCGGACAGGCTATGGCTACACCTTC. Translated: CASSDRTGYGYTF.

The chain joins TRBV7-2 to TRBJ1-4, with 8 bases that match TRBD1. CDR3 length: 14 amino acids. Germline assignment: CDR1 SGHTA and CDR2 FQGNSA. The V and J ends lost 5 bases and 4 bases, in that order; junction bases with no gene match: 3. The CDR3 loop is CASSQDRGNEKLFF. The CDR3 DNA reads TGTGCCAGCAGCCAAGACAGGGGTAATGAAAAACTGTTTTTT.

This chain connects TRBV28 to TRBJ1-1; 8 bases are shared with TRBD1. The CDR3 has 15 amino acids. V lost 6 bases and J lost 5; bases outside the gene matches: 11. CDR1 MDHEN and CDR2 SYDVKM come from the germline V gene. The CDR3 coding sequence is TGTGCCAGCAGCCTCAGGGGGCCCGTGGGGACTGAAGCTTTCTTT. This gives the protein CASSLRGPVGTEAFF.

This clone came up once. V usage is TRBV27 and J usage is TRBJ1-5; no firm D call. V was pared by 3 bases and J by 0 bases, with 6 bases between. Germline V gene data show CDR1 as MNHEY and CDR2 as SMNVEV (reference sequence). CDR3 size: 14 residues. The CDR3 DNA reads as TGTGCCAGCAGTTTTGCGGGTAGCAATCAGCCCCAGCATTTT. Translated, it gives CASSFAGSNQPQHF.

This clone turned up a few times. The V call is TRBV4-2, the J call TRBJ2-5; the D gene is possibly TRBD2 (6 bases). Germline V gene data show CDR1 as LGHNA and CDR2 as YNFKEQ. Trimming removed 4 bases from V and 2 bases from J, with 14 bases in between. This CDR3 is built from 15 residues. In DNA form, the CDR3 reads TGTGCCAGCAGCCGGGGCGGGATAGGGCAAGAGACCCAGTACTTC. This sequence encodes CASSRGGIGQETQYF.

This rearrangement joins TRBV12-3 or TRBV12-4 to TRBJ1-4, with D perhaps matching TRBD1 (6 bases). The V and J ends lost 8 bases and 8 bases respectively, with 15 bases between them. This CDR3 is built from 13 residues. This CDR3 reads CASGGRGYEKLFF. The CDR3 DNA sequence: TGTGCCAGCGGGGGCAGGGGTTACGAAAAACTGTTTTTT.

In DNA form, the CDR3 reads TGTGCCAGCAGTTACGCCCGACAGGCTGGCGAGACCCAGTACTTC. Residues: CASSYARQAGETQYF. V is TRBV6-5 and J is TRBJ2-5; TRBD1 is a possible D gene (6 bases). Germline V gene sequence: CDR1 MNHEY, CDR2 SVGAGI. This CDR3 is 15 amino acids long. V was trimmed by 2 bases and J by 5 bases, leaving 15 bases between them.